This TCR beta chain originates from a study of T cells in Graves' hyperthyroidism and ophthalmopathy. Study-wide findings and caveats: Most thyroid clonotypes expanded above 0.001 appeared in blood too. Progression to ophthalmopathy was predicted a median of approximately 6.4 months early.

The CDR3 regions of TCR beta were amplified from RNA transcripts. TCR CDR3 regions were first amplified by RT-PCR with HTBI primers. TCRdb ran MiXCR on the multiplex PCR reads and lists one entry per CDR3 protein. In the table there are just over 550,000 distinct CDR3 sequences, about 45% of which are singletons. The CDR3 consists of 14 residues. The V gene's germline CDR1 is SGHDT and CDR2 YYEEEE. The ends lost 0 bases at V and 9 bases at J; junction bases unmatched: 7. This clonotype was counted between two and nine times. Its antigen remains unknown. This clonotype was sampled from a woman younger than 30 with Graves' hyperthyroidism. Sequencing used peripheral blood or thyroid tissue (not recorded which). The J gene is TRBJ2-5, the V gene TRBV5-6, with 8 bases lining up with TRBD2. The CDR3 DNA follows: TGTGCCAGCAGCTTGGATCCGGGGGGGCCGTCCCAGTACTTC. This gives the protein CASSLDPGGPSQYF.